What follows is one T cell receptor (beta chain) and its context. Antigen unknown. This CDR3 is built from 17 residues. Germline V lookup: CDR1 SGHAT, CDR2 FQNNGV. V lost 5 bases, J lost 0 bases, and 17 bases lay in between. The data derive from a study of OX40 agonist ivuxolimab in advanced cancers. Study at large: Clinicians treated patients with ivuxolimab, an agonistic anti-OX40 (CD134) antibody.

Study results and limitations: CD4+ and CD8+ T cells in blood underwent clonal expansion by week 6 at 0.1 to 3.0 mg/kg. More expanded clones were found, on average, in CD8+ than in CD4+ T cells.

The repertoire was sequenced with immunoSEQ multiplex PCR; TCRdb's copy has only in-frame clones and lacks some. The sample contains tens of thousands of clones, 90% to 95% of which appear only once. This sequence originates from an adult with an advanced solid tumor such as melanoma, head and neck, liver or kidney cancer. Sequenced here: CD4+ or CD8+ T cells sorted from blood, sampled in a trial of the OX40 agonist ivuxolimab. This chain joins TRBV11-2 and TRBJ1-3; D unclear. CDR3 amino acids: CASSPHQGIFSGNTIYF. The DNA for the CDR3 is TGTGCCAGCAGCCCGCACCAAGGGATTTTCTCTGGAAACACCATATATTTT.